These 15 T cell receptor beta chains originate from one sample sequenced in a study of cytomegalovirus exposure and HLA in healthy donors. It was with 60 Vbeta and 13 Jbeta primers that the PCR ran. Measured with immunoSEQ multiplex PCR; TCRdb has only the in-frame clones, and not every one. The table has roughly 170,000 clones, 77% seen once. Sequencing was done on a sample of PBMCs. These TCRs come from a woman in her 30s in good health and CMV-seropositive.

V and J are TRBV9 and TRBJ1-2, with D maybe TRBD1 (6 bases). CDR1 and CDR2 (germline): SGDLS, YYNGEE. The CDR3 spans 14 residues. Trimming cost V 3 bases and J 6 bases, with 15 bases left between them. The CDR3 sequence is CASSAGPGVDGYTF. The CDR3 nucleotides read TGTGCCAGCAGCGCCGGACCAGGGGTCGATGGCTACACCTTC.

The chain joins TRBV30 to TRBJ2-1, with a weak D call TRBD1 (5 bases). The germline V gene encodes CDR1 GTSNPN and CDR2 SVGIG (reference sequence). The CDR3 spans 14 residues. With 2 bases removed from V and 7 bases from J, the gap between germline ends came to 15 bases. The CDR3, as DNA: TGTGCCTGGAGTATAGGGATCCAGGGAAATGAGCAGTTCTTC. Its protein is CAWSIGIQGNEQFF.

This chain uses TRBV5-1 with TRBJ2-1; 8 bases agree with TRBD1. The V and J ends lost 3 bases and 6 bases, in that order; junction bases with no gene match: 2. Germline CDR1 SGHRS, CDR2 YFSETQ. CDR3 length: 13 amino acids. Here the CDR3 DNA reads TGCGCCAGCAGCTGGACAGGGCCCAATGAGCAGTTCTTC. Protein sequence: CASSWTGPNEQFF.

The J gene is TRBJ2-3, the V gene TRBV28, with 8 bases fitting TRBD2. Germline V gene data show CDR1 as MDHEN and CDR2 as SYDVKM. CDR3 length: 14 amino acids. The J segment lost 2 bases and the V segment lost 3 bases, leaving 1 base of the junction unmatched. CDR3 region: CASSLRGDTDTQYF. For the CDR3, the DNA is TGTGCCAGCAGTTTGCGGGGGGACACAGATACGCAGTATTTT.

The chain has TRBV5-1 and TRBJ2-1; D possibly corresponds to TRBD2 (6 bases). The CDR3 loop spans 16 amino acids. V was shortened by 4 bases and J by 7 bases, with 21 bases between the two germline ends. Germline V gene lookup returns CDR1 SGHRS and CDR2 YFSETQ. In nucleotides, the CDR3 is TGCGCCAGCAGCCTCTTTGGCGGTTTGGAGGGAAATGAGCAGTTCTTC. It is translated as CASSLFGGLEGNEQFF.

The V call is TRBV7-2, the J call TRBJ2-3, with 15 bases lining up with TRBD2. V gave up 5 bases and J gave up 4 bases; unmatched junction bases: 4. CDR3 length equals 16 residues. Germline V CDR1 and CDR2: SGHTA, FQGNSA. The CDR3 sequence is CASSPRTSGRADTQYF. In DNA, the CDR3 is TGTGCCAGCAGCCCCCGGACTAGCGGGAGGGCAGATACGCAGTATTTT.

The V and J genes are TRBV28 and TRBJ2-7; 7 bases fit TRBD1. Germline V gene data show CDR1 as MDHEN and CDR2 as SYDVKM. V lost 4 bases to trimming and J lost 4 bases; unmatched junction nucleotides: 7. The CDR3 consists of 14 residues. The CDR3 region has the DNA TGTGCCAGCAGTTCCCTGACAGGGAAGTACGAGCAGTACTTC. It is translated as CASSSLTGKYEQYF.

The CDR3 sequence: CASSYSGRYEQYF. CDR3 DNA: TGTGCCAGCAGTTACTCCGGGAGATACGAGCAGTACTTC. V usage is TRBV6-6 and J usage is TRBJ2-7, with a weak D call TRBD2 (6 bases). The germline gives CDR1 MNHNY, CDR2 SVGAGI (reference sequence). Trimming shortened V by 0 bases and J by 4 bases, and 7 bases separated the two germline ends. CDR3 length equals 13 residues.

This clone was recorded a few times. J is TRBJ2-1 and V is TRBV9; 7 bases are shared with TRBD2. This CDR3 is built from 12 residues. V dropped 3 bases and J dropped 9; count of bases not matched to a gene: 3. Germline assignment: CDR1 SGDLS and CDR2 YYNGEE. This CDR3 reads CASSGLAGEQFF. The CDR3 region has the DNA TGTGCCAGCAGCGGACTAGCAGGTGAGCAGTTCTTC. Variable domain in full (rest from reference TRBV9 and TRBJ2-1): DSGVTQTPKHLITATGQRVTLRCSPRSGDLSVYWYQQSLDQGLQFLIQYYNGEERAKGNILERFSAQQFPDLHSELNLSSLELGDSALYFCASSGLAGEQFFGPGTRLTVL.

The chain combines TRBV30 with TRBJ2-5; D is undetermined. CDR1 is GTSNPN and CDR2 is SVGIG in the germline V gene (reference sequence). The CDR3 is made up of 12 amino acids. Trimming took 3 bases from V and 5 from J, leaving 10 bases between them. The CDR3: CAWSPTWETQYF. The CDR3, as DNA: TGTGCCTGGAGCCCCACATGGGAGACCCAGTACTTC.

The chain is built from TRBV4-2 and TRBJ2-5, with TRBD2 matching over 9 bases. The CDR3 loop spans 14 amino acids. Germline loops: CDR1 LGHNA, CDR2 YNFKEQ. V lost 4 bases to trimming and J lost 2 bases; unmatched junction nucleotides: 2. CDR3 DNA sequence: TGTGCCAGCAGCCTCAGCGGGGGGCAAGAGACCCAGTACTTC. This codes for CASSLSGGQETQYF.

The V gene is TRBV28, the J gene TRBJ2-7, with D uncertain. The length of the CDR3 is 12 residues. V was clipped by 3 bases and J by 6 bases, with 9 bases between them. The germline CDR1 and CDR2 sequences are MDHEN and SYDVKM. CDR3 DNA sequence: TGTGCCAGCAGTTTTAGTGGGCTCGAGCAGTACTTC. Translated: CASSFSGLEQYF.

The chain employs TRBV6-1 and TRBJ2-2, with D maybe TRBD2 (5 bases). The germline V gene has CDR1 MNHNS and CDR2 SASEGT. With 6 bases removed from V and 5 bases from J, the gap between germline ends came to 16 bases. This CDR3 is built from 15 residues. The chain's CDR3 is CASSGSTRDTGELFF. The CDR3 nucleotides are TGTGCCAGCAGCGGTTCTACCCGGGATACCGGGGAGCTGTTTTTT.

This rearrangement joins TRBV28 to TRBJ2-7; a possible D gene is TRBD2 (6 bases). CDR3 length equals 15 residues. V was shortened by 7 bases and J by 2 bases, with 18 bases between the two germline ends. Germline V gene lookup returns CDR1 MDHEN and CDR2 SYDVKM. CDR3 nucleotide sequence: TGTGCCAGCATCCTACCGGGACTGATAACCTACGAGCAGTACTTC. Translation gives CASILPGLITYEQYF.

This clone was picked up one time. This rearrangement joins TRBV30 to TRBJ1-5; a possible D gene is TRBD1 (6 bases). V was cut by 4 bases and J by 6 bases, with 13 bases left in between. Germline V CDR1 and CDR2: GTSNPN, SVGIG (reference sequence). The CDR3 is 13 amino acids. The CDR3 spells CAWNDQGTQPQHF. In DNA form, the CDR3 reads TGTGCCTGGAATGATCAGGGGACTCAGCCCCAGCATTTT.